One sample yielded the 26 T cell receptor beta chains listed below, sequenced in a study of shared clonotypes between healthy human individuals (dated by TCRdb to 2020 to 2022). Libraries were prepared through the immunoSEQ multiplex PCR assay. The source is immuneACCESS, and TCRdb retained only in-frame sequences with V and J called. Part of the clones is not carried over; for the studies checked, unresolved V genes explain less than half of this, and the remainder is unexplained. This sample has 950,000 to 1,100,000 clones in its table, and approximately 72% of those were observed once. Approximately 1.5% of the sample goes to the ten largest clones. Specimen: memory CD4+ T cells sorted from blood. In the paper's terms, the cell subset or site label means: CD45RA-negative fraction. The receptors derive from a man younger than 35 in good health.

V and J are TRBV7-6 and TRBJ2-2, with D unclear. V lost 2 bases to trimming and J lost 0 bases, with 10 bases between them. The CDR3 spans 16 residues. In germline, CDR1 is SGHVS, CDR2 FNYEAQ. The DNA for the CDR3 is TGTGCCAGCAGCTTACTTTATACGCCGAACACCGGGGAGCTGTTTTTT. Its protein product is CASSLLYTPNTGELFF.

The rearrangement uses TRBV6-1 and TRBJ1-4; maybe TRBD1 (5 bases). The CDR3 is 15 amino acids. V was cut by 3 bases and J by 4 bases, with 12 bases left in between. Germline V gene sequence: CDR1 MNHNS, CDR2 SASEGT. The CDR3, as DNA: TGTGCCAGCAGTGATGGGCAGGGCCTTAATGAAAAACTGTTTTTT. Encoded protein: CASSDGQGLNEKLFF.

The genes are TRBV5-1 and TRBJ2-5, with TRBD2 matching 12 bases. The J segment lost 7 bases and the V segment lost 5 bases, leaving 9 bases of the junction unmatched. CDR1 is SGHRS and CDR2 is YFSETQ in the germline V gene. The CDR3 totals 15 residues. The CDR3 coding sequence is TGCGCCAGCAGTCTGCTAGCGGGAGGGCAGGGGACCCAGTACTTC. This sequence encodes CASSLLAGGQGTQYF.

On this clone: Other DNA sequences in the sample encode the same CDR3. CDR3 loop: CASSLNGGTEAFF. CDR3 bases: TGTGCCAGCAGTTTGAATGGGGGCACTGAAGCTTTCTTT. V gene TRBV28 combines with J gene TRBJ1-1, with D perhaps matching TRBD1 (5 bases). V lost 3 bases and J lost 4, with 9 bases in between. Per germline, CDR1 MDHEN and CDR2 SYDVKM. This CDR3 spans 13 amino acids.

The chain couples TRBV30 to TRBJ2-5; D gene ambiguous. This CDR3 has 13 amino acids. The V gene lost 5 bases and the J gene lost 4 bases, with 14 bases spanning the gap. In germline, CDR1 is GTSNPN, CDR2 SVGIG (reference sequence). The CDR3 loop is CAWVDKGRETQYF. The CDR3 region has the DNA TGTGCCTGGGTCGACAAAGGAAGAGAGACCCAGTACTTC.

The chain combines TRBV4-2 with TRBJ2-5; D gene uncertain. CDR3 length equals 15 residues. Trimming cost V 5 bases and J 1 base, with 14 bases left between them. Germline V gives CDR1 LGHNA, CDR2 YNFKEQ. CDR3 nucleotides: TGTGCCAGCAGCTTAGACTCTCGAACCCAAGAGACCCAGTACTTC. It codes for CASSLDSRTQETQYF.

The V gene is TRBV19, the J gene TRBJ2-5, with 12 nucleotides matching TRBD2. The germline V gene has CDR1 LNHDA and CDR2 SQIVND (reference sequence). V was clipped by 0 bases and J by 2 bases; unmatched bases: 4. The length of the CDR3 is 17 residues. The CDR3 is CASSIDRTSGAQETQYF. The CDR3 DNA is TGTGCCAGTAGTATAGATCGGACTAGCGGGGCTCAAGAGACCCAGTACTTC.

The sample holds a few counts of this clone. The same CDR3 arises from other DNA sequences in this sample as well. The rearrangement uses TRBV7-9 and TRBJ1-2; D remains ambiguous. The CDR3 contains 14 residues. CDR1 is SEHNR, CDR2 FQNEAQ, per germline (reference sequence). The ends were cut back, 4 bases at V and 2 bases at J, with 11 bases in the middle. CDR3 bases: TGTGCCAGCAGCTCTAGCGGGGTCAACTATGGCTACACCTTC. Translation: CASSSSGVNYGYTF.

This chain connects TRBV18 to TRBJ2-7; possible D gene TRBD2, 5 bases. The germline V gene has CDR1 KGHSH and CDR2 LQKENI. The CDR3 is 13 residues long. Trimming stripped 6 bases from V and 0 bases from J, with 9 bases between. The CDR3 here is CASSGGFSYEQYF. For the CDR3, the DNA is TGTGCCAGCTCCGGAGGATTCTCCTACGAGCAGTACTTC.

This sequence joins TRBV19 and TRBJ2-5, with D tentatively TRBD1 or TRBD2 (5 bases each). The CDR3 runs to 14 residues. Germline CDR1 LNHDA, CDR2 SQIVND (reference sequence). V was clipped by 3 bases and J by 4 bases, with 12 bases between them. Written as DNA, the CDR3 is TGTGCCAGTAGTATGTCGGGGCTGGGAGAGACCCAGTACTTC. Translated: CASSMSGLGETQYF.

The chain is built from TRBV2 and TRBJ1-1, with D possibly matching TRBD1 (5 bases). The germline V gene has CDR1 SNHLY and CDR2 FYNNEI. The CDR3 covers 14 residues. With 1 base removed from V and 5 bases from J, the gap between germline ends came to 11 bases. CDR3 sequence (DNA): TGTGCCAGCAGTGAAGTGGGTTGGGGGACTGAAGCTTTCTTT. This sequence encodes CASSEVGWGTEAFF.

The chain links TRBV15 to TRBJ2-5; 7 nucleotides align to TRBD1. The CDR3 spans 14 residues. Per the germline V gene, CDR1 is LNHNV and CDR2 is YYDKDF (reference sequence). Trimming at V came to 3 bases and at J to 5 bases, leaving 6 bases not matched to a gene. The CDR3 region is CATSRIRGIETQYF. In DNA form, the CDR3 reads TGTGCCACCAGCAGGATCAGGGGGATCGAGACCCAGTACTTC.

The genes are TRBV14 and TRBJ1-2; D gene unclear. V was cut by 4 bases and J by 7 bases, with 13 bases left in between. Per the germline V gene, CDR1 is SGHDN and CDR2 is FVKESK. The CDR3 spans 13 residues. This CDR3 reads CASSRQDGSGYTF. The CDR3 DNA is TGTGCCAGCAGCCGGCAGGACGGTAGTGGCTACACCTTC.

The rearrangement links TRBV27 to TRBJ1-6, with D hard to call. Per germline, CDR1 MNHEY and CDR2 SMNVEV (reference sequence). Trimming removed 6 bases from V and 6 bases from J, with 15 bases in between. This CDR3 is built from 15 residues. CDR3 DNA sequence: TGTGCCAGCAGAGTCCGGGGAGGGTTTAATTCACCCCTCCACTTT. Translation gives CASRVRGGFNSPLHF.

This clone was recorded only once. This rearrangement joins TRBV18 to TRBJ2-7; D may be TRBD1 (6 bases). The CDR3 is 16 amino acids. Trimming left V 6 bases short and J 7 bases short, with 25 bases between. CDR1 and CDR2 (germline): KGHSH, LQKENI. DNA of the CDR3: TGTGCCAGCTCCGAACAAAGCCAGACGACAGGTCTGGAGCAGTACTTC. The encoded protein is CASSEQSQTTGLEQYF.

This chain joins TRBV5-4 and TRBJ1-1, with unresolved D. The CDR3 extends over 16 amino acids. V lost 4 bases, J lost 5 bases, and 21 bases lay in between. Germline-derived CDR1 and CDR2 are SGHNT and YYREEE (reference sequence). The CDR3 region has the DNA TGTGCCAGCAGCCCGGTTGCGGGCCAAATTGGGACTGAAGCTTTCTTT. Its protein is CASSPVAGQIGTEAFF.

The CDR3 nucleotides are TGCGCCAGCAGCCACGGACTAGCGGGGGGCCGGAATGAGCAGTTCTTC. It is translated as CASSHGLAGGRNEQFF. J is TRBJ2-1 and V is TRBV4-1; TRBD2 aligns across 14 bases. Losses at the gene ends were 3 bases for V and 7 bases for J; bases not matched to a gene: 5. Germline V CDR1 and CDR2: MGHRA, YSYEKL. The CDR3 loop spans 16 amino acids.

The CDR3 nucleotides are TGCGCCAGCAGTGAGTCTACAACTTGGTACGAGCAGTACTTC. It translates to CASSESTTWYEQYF. The chain is built from TRBV10-1 and TRBJ2-7; no clear D gene. The CDR3 contains 14 residues. V lost 0 bases and J lost 4, with 10 bases in between. Germline V gene sequence: CDR1 WNHNN, CDR2 SYGVQD (reference sequence).

The chain has TRBV5-4 and TRBJ2-5; D is ambiguous. The V gene's germline CDR1 is SGHNT and CDR2 YYREEE (reference sequence). V was cut by 1 base and J by 5 bases, with 9 bases left in between. The CDR3 loop spans 13 amino acids. The CDR3: CASSLWEVETQYF. For the CDR3, the DNA is TGTGCCAGCAGCTTGTGGGAAGTCGAGACCCAGTACTTC.

The chain employs TRBV5-6 and TRBJ1-2; D unclear. Trimming shortened V by 0 bases and J by 5 bases, and 14 bases separated the two germline ends. The CDR3 loop spans 15 amino acids. The V gene's germline CDR1 is SGHDT and CDR2 YYEEEE. The CDR3 sequence: CASSLVRRSGYGYTF. The DNA for the CDR3 is TGTGCCAGCAGCTTGGTCCGGCGCTCGGGATATGGCTACACCTTC. The variable domain in full, with the rest retrieved from reference TRBV5-6 and TRBJ1-2, is DAGVTQSPTHLIKTRGQQVTLRCSPKSGHDTVSWYQQALGQGPQFIFQYYEEEERQRGNFPDRFSGHQFPNYSSELNVNALLLGDSALYLCASSLVRRSGYGYTFGSGTRLTVV.

The V call is TRBV6-5, the J call TRBJ1-4, with D maybe TRBD1 (6 bases). The V and J ends lost 0 bases and 8 bases respectively, with 13 bases between them. The CDR3 is 15 residues long. Germline assignment: CDR1 MNHEY and CDR2 SVGAGI. The CDR3 loop is CASSYSGGQGEKLFF. The CDR3 region has the DNA TGTGCCAGCAGTTACTCGGGGGGGCAAGGCGAAAAACTGTTTTTT.

This clone was observed once. V and J are TRBV11-3 and TRBJ2-1, with 8 nucleotides matching TRBD1. The CDR3 length is 18 residues. Germline V CDR1 and CDR2: SGHNT, YENEEA. J lost 1 base, V lost 5 bases, and 13 bases had no gene match. The CDR3 reads CASSNRKGGQGSYNEQFF. CDR3 sequence (DNA): TGTGCCAGCAGCAACCGAAAGGGTGGACAGGGATCCTACAATGAGCAGTTCTTC. Looking up the rest from reference TRBV11-3 and TRBJ2-1 gives the full variable domain: EAGVVQSPRYKIIEKKQPVAFWCNPISGHNTLYWYLQNLGQGPELLIRYENEEAVDDSQLPKDRFSAERLKGVDSTLKIQPAELGDSAVYLCASSNRKGGQGSYNEQFFGPGTRLTVL.

CDR3 loop: CASSWGGSSYEQYF. DNA of the CDR3: TGCGCCAGCAGCTGGGGTGGGAGCTCCTACGAGCAGTACTTC. The chain couples TRBV5-1 to TRBJ2-7; tentatively, D is TRBD2 (5 bases). Trimming took 3 bases from V and 0 from J, leaving 10 bases between them. CDR1 is SGHRS and CDR2 is YFSETQ in the germline V gene. The CDR3 spans 14 residues.

This clone appeared a few times. In the same sample, other DNA sequences code for this CDR3. The J gene is TRBJ2-5, the V gene TRBV10-3; the D gene is possibly TRBD1 (5 bases). Germline CDR1 is ENHRY and CDR2 is SYGVKD. The CDR3 loop spans 14 amino acids. V shed 0 bases and J shed 1 base, with 6 bases lying between them. The DNA for the CDR3 is TGTGCCATCAGTGAGTCGGGGCCCCAAGAGACCCAGTACTTC. Translating it yields CAISESGPQETQYF.

This clone came up a few times. A junction boundary mismatches the germline segment, possibly from a read error. The V gene is TRBV2, the J gene TRBJ2-1; D may be TRBD1 or TRBD2 (7 bases each). Germline V lookup: CDR1 SNHLY, CDR2 FYNNEI. This CDR3 spans 13 amino acids. The CDR3 region is CASSGAGGLPHLF. For the CDR3, the DNA is TGTGCCAGCAGTGGGGCAGGGGGACTACCCCACCTCTTC.

The chain carries TRBV2 and TRBJ1-2; D might be TRBD1 (5 bases). The CDR3 is 11 amino acids. V was trimmed by 4 bases and J by 7 bases, leaving 7 bases between them. Germline V lookup: CDR1 SNHLY, CDR2 FYNNEI. The CDR3 loop reads CASSGQIGYTF. The CDR3, as DNA: TGTGCCAGCAGTGGACAGATTGGCTACACCTTC.